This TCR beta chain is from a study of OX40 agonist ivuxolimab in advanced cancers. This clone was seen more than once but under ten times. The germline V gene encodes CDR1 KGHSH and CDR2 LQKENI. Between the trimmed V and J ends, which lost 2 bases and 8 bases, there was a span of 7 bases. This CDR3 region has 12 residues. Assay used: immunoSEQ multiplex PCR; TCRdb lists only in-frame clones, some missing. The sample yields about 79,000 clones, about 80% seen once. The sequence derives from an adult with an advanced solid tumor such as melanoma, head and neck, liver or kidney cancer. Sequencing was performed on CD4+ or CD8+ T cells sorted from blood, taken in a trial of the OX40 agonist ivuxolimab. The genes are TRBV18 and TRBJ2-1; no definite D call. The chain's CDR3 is CASSPGRDEQFF. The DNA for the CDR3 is TGTGCCAGCTCACCAGGGCGAGATGAGCAGTTCTTC.